The 9 T cell receptor beta chains reported below all come from one sample, sequenced in a study of T cell changes during pregnancy in multiple sclerosis. Clones were sequenced by immunoSEQ multiplex PCR, and TCRdb holds only the in-frame ones, with some missing. Of some 94,000 clones detected, roughly 90% appear once; the ten largest clones hold more than 1.5%. The sample in question was peripheral blood, obtained in the first trimester of pregnancy. These receptors were obtained from a female donor with multiple sclerosis, enrolled in a pregnancy study.

This rearrangement joins TRBV5-4 to TRBJ2-2, with 9 positions matching TRBD1. Germline CDR1 is SGHNT and CDR2 is YYREEE (reference sequence). CDR3 length: 14 residues. Germline trimming cut 4 bases from V and 3 bases from J; bases unmatched to any gene: 1. CDR3 DNA sequence: TGTGCCAGCAGCCACAGGGGGCACACCGGGGAGCTGTTTTTT. Amino acids: CASSHRGHTGELFF. The full variable domain, with the rest looked up from reference TRBV5-4 and TRBJ2-2, is ETGVTQSPTHLIKTRGQQVTLRCSSQSGHNTVSWYQQALGQGPQFIFQYYREEENGRGNFPPRFSGLQFPNYSSELNVNALELDDSALYLCASSHRGHTGELFFGEGSRLTVL.

V usage is TRBV7-9 and J usage is TRBJ2-4; TRBD1 matches 8 bases. Germline V gene sequence: CDR1 SEHNR, CDR2 FQNEAQ (reference sequence). V lost 5 bases and J lost 6; bases outside the gene matches: 9. This CDR3 has 15 amino acids. DNA of the CDR3: TGTGCCAGCAGCCCCGGAAACGACAGGGGAAACATTCAGTACTTC. Protein sequence: CASSPGNDRGNIQYF.

V usage is TRBV5-1 and J usage is TRBJ1-4; weak D call: TRBD1 (6 bases). Germline assignment: CDR1 SGHRS and CDR2 YFSETQ. V lost 4 bases to trimming and J lost 4 bases, with 14 bases between them. The CDR3 loop spans 15 amino acids. CDR3 region: CASSRGGDFNEKLFF. CDR3 nucleotides: TGCGCCAGCAGCCGCGGGGGCGACTTTAATGAAAAACTGTTTTTT. The whole variable domain, filled in from reference TRBV5-1 and TRBJ1-4, reads KAGVTQTPRYLIKTRGQQVTLSCSPISGHRSVSWYQQTPGQGLQFLFEYFSETQRNKGNFPGRFSGRQFSNSRSEMNVSTLELGDSALYLCASSRGGDFNEKLFFGSGTQLSVL.

This chain joins TRBV5-1 and TRBJ2-1; TRBD2 might be the D (6 bases). The V gene's germline CDR1 is SGHRS and CDR2 YFSETQ. V was trimmed by 4 bases and J by 6 bases, leaving 17 bases between them. CDR3 length equals 15 residues. The CDR3 region is CASSQLGLLLNEQFF. CDR3 DNA sequence: TGCGCCAGCAGCCAACTGGGACTGCTTCTCAATGAGCAGTTCTTC.

DNA of the CDR3: TGTGCCAGCAGCCAGGACAGGGGGAACACTGAAGCTTTCTTT. It yields the protein CASSQDRGNTEAFF. The J gene is TRBJ1-1, the V gene TRBV4-2, with 9 bases that match TRBD1. Germline V lookup: CDR1 LGHNA, CDR2 YNFKEQ. The CDR3 covers 14 residues. V lost 3 bases and J lost 1; bases outside the gene matches: 0.

The J gene is TRBJ2-7, the V gene TRBV6-6; 7 bases align to TRBD2. Germline CDR1 MNHNY, CDR2 SVGAGI (reference sequence). The V segment lost 2 bases and the J segment 4 bases; nucleotides outside the gene matches: 5. The CDR3 is 14 residues long. The CDR3 DNA is TGTGCCAGCAGTTACGGCGGGAGTAGGTACGAGCAGTACTTC. Amino acids: CASSYGGSRYEQYF.

V usage is TRBV18 and J usage is TRBJ2-7; TRBD1 might be the D (6 bases). The CDR3 covers 14 residues. Trimming took 1 base from V and 5 from J, leaving 12 bases between them. CDR1 and CDR2 from the germline V gene are KGHSH and LQKENI. CDR3 sequence (DNA): TGTGCCAGCTCACCACGTGGGACACGGAACGAGCAGTACTTC. This sequence encodes CASSPRGTRNEQYF.

The chain couples TRBV11-1 to TRBJ2-5; a weak D match, TRBD2 (5 bases). Germline CDR1 SGHAT, CDR2 FQDESV (reference sequence). Trimming removed 0 bases from V and 2 bases from J, with 19 bases in between. This CDR3 is 18 amino acids long. In DNA form, the CDR3 reads TGTGCCAGCAGCTTAGCAGGGAGAAGGGCTTCGGGTCAAGAGACCCAGTACTTC. Encoded protein: CASSLAGRRASGQETQYF.

The rearrangement links TRBV2 to TRBJ1-5, with D possibly TRBD1 on 6 matching bases. V shed 6 bases and J shed 5 bases, with 14 bases lying between them. The CDR3 has 14 residues. Germline V lookup: CDR1 SNHLY, CDR2 FYNNEI. CDR3 coding DNA: TGTGCCAGCAGCAGGACAGAGGAAGATCAGCCCCAGCATTTT. Its protein is CASSRTEEDQPQHF.